One and the same sample provided the 17 T cell receptor beta chains below, sequenced in a study of T cells in Graves' hyperthyroidism and ophthalmopathy. TCR beta CDR3 regions were amplified from RNA. First-round RT-PCR with HTBI primers amplified the TCR CDR3 region. Via MiXCR, TCRdb re-called the multiplex PCR reads, giving one row per CDR3 protein. The sample carries hundreds of thousands of distinct CDR3 sequences, approximately 15% recorded once. Sequencing was performed on blood. The receptor set was obtained from a woman aged 18-29 years with Graves' hyperthyroidism that later progressed to Graves' ophthalmopathy.

The V and J genes are TRBV27 and TRBJ2-7; 9 bases align to TRBD1. J lost 6 bases, V lost 4 bases, and 4 bases had no gene match. Germline V gene sequence: CDR1 MNHEY, CDR2 SMNVEV (reference sequence). This CDR3 spans 13 amino acids. The chain's CDR3 is CASSWDRVSEQYF. The CDR3 bases are TGTGCCAGCAGTTGGGACAGGGTAAGCGAGCAGTACTTC.

This clonotype was counted a few times. This chain connects TRBV28 to TRBJ1-5; D uncertain. V shed 11 bases and J shed 4 bases, with 18 bases lying between them. This CDR3 spans 14 amino acids. CDR1 is MDHEN, CDR2 SYDVKM, per germline. CDR3 loop: CAASIFAGNQPQHF. The CDR3 DNA sequence: TGTGCCGCCAGCATTTTTGCGGGAAATCAGCCCCAGCATTTT.

This clonotype was seen a handful of times. The gene calls are TRBV24-1 and TRBJ1-2, with 7 bases fitting TRBD1. Losses at the gene ends were 3 bases for V and 4 bases for J; bases not matched to a gene: 13. This CDR3 region has 17 residues. CDR1 is KGHDR, CDR2 SFDVKD, per germline. CDR3 DNA: TGTGCCACCAGTGATGAGAAAAAGACAGGGTATGGCTATGGCTACACCTTC. Encoded protein: CATSDEKKTGYGYGYTF.

This clonotype was observed at least ten times. V and J are TRBV20-1 and TRBJ2-2, with 7 bases aligning to TRBD1. Trimming cost V 1 base and J 7 bases; bases outside gene matches: 6. CDR1 DFQATT and CDR2 SNEGSKA come from the germline V gene (reference sequence). This CDR3 contains 14 residues. The CDR3 reads CSARAGTDYGELFF. Here the CDR3 DNA reads TGCAGTGCTAGAGCCGGGACAGACTACGGGGAGCTGTTTTTT.

The CDR3 region is CASSRPQAGRGNEQFF. DNA of the CDR3: TGCGCCAGCAGCCGCCCTCAAGCGGGGCGGGGTAATGAGCAGTTCTTC. This chain connects TRBV4-1 to TRBJ2-1; 7 bases line up with TRBD2. V dropped 4 bases and J dropped 7; count of bases not matched to a gene: 13. The germline CDR1 and CDR2 sequences are MGHRA and YSYEKL. The CDR3 has 16 amino acids.

In regard to this clonotype: Possible read error: a much larger clone is one base away. The rearrangement uses TRBV5-1 and TRBJ1-6; D unresolved. V gave up 3 bases and J gave up 6 bases, with 16 bases separating them. The CDR3 loop spans 16 amino acids. Germline lookup yields CDR1 SGHRS and CDR2 YFSETQ. The CDR3 sequence is CASSSKALNPNSPLHF. In nucleotides, the CDR3 is TGCGCCAGCAGCTCCAAGGCCCTAAACCCTAATTCACCCCTCCACTTT.

For this clonotype: This CDR3 is missing its conserved last phenylalanine or tryptophan, likely due to a read error. CDR3 sequence reads: CAISELDTQSSYEQYS. The CDR3 DNA reads as TGTGCCATCAGTGAGTTGGACACTCAGAGCTCCTACGAGCAGTACTCC. The chain employs TRBV10-3 and TRBJ2-7; D is perhaps TRBD1 (5 bases). Germline loops: CDR1 ENHRY, CDR2 SYGVKD. The CDR3 covers 16 residues. The V end was cut by 1 base, the J end by 0 bases, with 13 bases between.

The sample holds many counts of this clonotype. The chain couples TRBV9 to TRBJ2-7, with 9 bases aligning to TRBD2. The germline V gene encodes CDR1 SGDLS and CDR2 YYNGEE. Losses at the gene ends were 4 bases for V and 3 bases for J; bases not matched to a gene: 11. CDR3 length equals 16 residues. CDR3 nucleotide sequence: TGTGCCAGCAGCTTCGCGTATAGCGGGAGCGTCTACGAGCAGTACTTC. Its protein product is CASSFAYSGSVYEQYF.

As concerns this clonotype: Because the CDR3 is missing its conserved closing phenylalanine or tryptophan, this is likely a read error. The DNA for the CDR3 is TGTGCCAGCAGCTTTTCCTGGACAGGACGACAAGAGACCCAGTACCTC. Residues: CASSFSWTGRQETQYL. The rearrangement links TRBV7-9 to TRBJ2-5; 7 nucleotides match TRBD1. Trimming took 3 bases from V and 2 from J; bases not matched to a gene: 9. Germline CDR1 is SEHNR and CDR2 is FQNEAQ (reference sequence). There are 16 residues in the CDR3.

This clonotype was seen repeatedly, ten times or more. The CDR3 DNA sequence: TGCAGTGTGATTAGCCGGCCGGCCTACAATGAGCAGTTCTTC. As protein: CSVISRPAYNEQFF. The chain is built from TRBV20-1 and TRBJ2-1; D is unresolved. The V end lost 7 bases, the J end lost 2 bases, and 15 bases lay between the germline ends. Germline CDR1 and CDR2: DFQATT and SNEGSKA (reference sequence). This CDR3 is built from 14 residues.

The rearrangement uses TRBV13 and TRBJ1-2, with D possibly matching TRBD1 (6 bases). The CDR3 consists of 13 residues. Trimming shortened V by 5 bases and J by 7 bases, and 14 bases separated the two germline ends. Germline CDR1 reads PRHDT; CDR2 reads FYEKMQ (reference sequence). The CDR3 DNA follows: TGTGCCAGCAGCCCGGGGGGGCTGGCTGGCTACACCTTC. This gives the protein CASSPGGLAGYTF.

This clonotype was detected ten times or more. The V gene is TRBV7-2, the J gene TRBJ1-2; weak D call: TRBD1 (5 bases). Trimming stripped 5 bases from V and 0 bases from J, with 10 bases between. This CDR3 spans 14 amino acids. CDR1 is SGHTA, CDR2 FQGNSA, per germline. The CDR3 DNA reads as TGTGCCAGCAGCCTAGGGGTTACTAACTATGGCTACACCTTC. Its protein product is CASSLGVTNYGYTF.

The gene calls are TRBV7-8 and TRBJ2-1; the D gene could be TRBD1 or TRBD2 (5 bases each). The V end lost 6 bases, the J end lost 3 bases, and 15 bases lay between the germline ends. The CDR3 loop spans 15 amino acids. Germline assignment: CDR1 SGHVS and CDR2 FQNEAQ. The CDR3 protein is CASRYAGTVYNEQFF. CDR3 bases: TGTGCCAGCAGGTATGCCGGGACCGTCTACAATGAGCAGTTCTTC.

This clonotype was seen more than once but under ten times. The rearrangement joins TRBV6-1 to TRBJ2-1; the match to TRBD1 covers 8 bases. The CDR3 consists of 15 residues. Germline trimming cut 2 bases from V and 4 bases from J; bases unmatched to any gene: 4. Per the germline V gene, CDR1 is MNHNS and CDR2 is SASEGT. The CDR3 DNA reads TGTGCCAGCAGTGAACAGGGGGCCTCTTACAATGAGCAGTTCTTC. The encoded protein is CASSEQGASYNEQFF.

This clonotype was recorded many times. This chain joins TRBV7-3 and TRBJ2-1; 11 bases are a match to TRBD2. CDR3 size: 15 residues. The trim removed 7 bases at V and 2 bases at J, leaving 4 bases unmatched. Germline V gene data show CDR1 as SGHTA and CDR2 as FQGTGA. CDR3 sequence: CASTPSGGTYNEQFF. The CDR3 DNA reads TGTGCCAGCACCCCTAGCGGGGGGACCTACAATGAGCAGTTCTTC.

This clonotype was counted many times. This chain links TRBV5-1 with TRBJ2-7; D possibly corresponds to TRBD2 (5 bases). V lost 0 bases to trimming and J lost 3 bases, with 13 bases between them. The CDR3 totals 15 residues. CDR1 SGHRS and CDR2 YFSETQ come from the germline V gene. The CDR3 region is CASSLEARAFYEQYF. The CDR3 DNA sequence: TGCGCCAGCAGCTTGGAAGCGCGGGCGTTCTACGAGCAGTACTTC.

The genes are TRBV4-2 and TRBJ1-2, with D perhaps matching TRBD1 (6 bases). V lost 4 bases, J lost 8 bases, and 17 bases lay in between. The CDR3 length is 14 residues. Germline loops: CDR1 LGHNA, CDR2 YNFKEQ. DNA of the CDR3: TGTGCCAGCAGCCGAGACAGGTACCAGGAGGGCTACACCTTC. This translates into CASSRDRYQEGYTF.